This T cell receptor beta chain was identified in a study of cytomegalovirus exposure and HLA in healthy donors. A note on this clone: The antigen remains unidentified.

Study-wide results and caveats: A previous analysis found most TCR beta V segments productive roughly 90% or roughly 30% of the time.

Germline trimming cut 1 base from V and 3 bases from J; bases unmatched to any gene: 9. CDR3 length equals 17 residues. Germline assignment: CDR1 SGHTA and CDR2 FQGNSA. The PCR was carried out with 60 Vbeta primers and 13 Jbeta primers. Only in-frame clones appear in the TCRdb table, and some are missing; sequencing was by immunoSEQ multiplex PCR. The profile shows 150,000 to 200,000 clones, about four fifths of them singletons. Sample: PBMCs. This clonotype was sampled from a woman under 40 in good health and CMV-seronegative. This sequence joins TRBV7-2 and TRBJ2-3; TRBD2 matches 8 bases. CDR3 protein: CASSLVAGGLSTDTQYF. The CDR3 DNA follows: TGTGCCAGCAGCTTAGTGGCGGGGGGCCTTTCTACAGATACGCAGTATTTT. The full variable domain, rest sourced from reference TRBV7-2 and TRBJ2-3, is GAGVSQSPSNKVTEKGKDVELRCDPISGHTALYWYRQSLGQGLEFLIYFQGNSAPDKSGLPSDRFSAERTGGSVSTLTIQRTQQEDSAVYLCASSLVAGGLSTDTQYFGPGTRLTVL.